This TCR beta chain is drawn from a study of T cell responses to AZD1222 COVID-19 vaccine. Measured with immunoSEQ multiplex PCR; TCRdb has only the in-frame clones, and not every one. The sample records 54,000 or so clones, around 89% being singletons. Points from the study as a whole: Repertoires in all cases were sampled only once the peak T cell response had passed. Reports say nearly half of spike-specific TCRs go after unmutated variant regions.

The sample holds a few counts of this clone. Its antigen is as yet unknown. Germline loops: CDR1 SGHTS, CDR2 YDEGEE. Trimming took 2 bases from V and 2 from J; bases not matched to a gene: 7. The length of the CDR3 is 15 residues. The chain carries TRBV5-8 and TRBJ2-7, with 7 bases lining up with TRBD1. The material was peripheral blood, obtained on day 0 of AZD1222 vaccination. This clonotype originated in an adult in good health. CDR3: CASSFGHQGAYEQYF. Written as DNA, the CDR3 is TGTGCCAGCAGCTTTGGTCACCAGGGGGCCTACGAGCAGTACTTC.